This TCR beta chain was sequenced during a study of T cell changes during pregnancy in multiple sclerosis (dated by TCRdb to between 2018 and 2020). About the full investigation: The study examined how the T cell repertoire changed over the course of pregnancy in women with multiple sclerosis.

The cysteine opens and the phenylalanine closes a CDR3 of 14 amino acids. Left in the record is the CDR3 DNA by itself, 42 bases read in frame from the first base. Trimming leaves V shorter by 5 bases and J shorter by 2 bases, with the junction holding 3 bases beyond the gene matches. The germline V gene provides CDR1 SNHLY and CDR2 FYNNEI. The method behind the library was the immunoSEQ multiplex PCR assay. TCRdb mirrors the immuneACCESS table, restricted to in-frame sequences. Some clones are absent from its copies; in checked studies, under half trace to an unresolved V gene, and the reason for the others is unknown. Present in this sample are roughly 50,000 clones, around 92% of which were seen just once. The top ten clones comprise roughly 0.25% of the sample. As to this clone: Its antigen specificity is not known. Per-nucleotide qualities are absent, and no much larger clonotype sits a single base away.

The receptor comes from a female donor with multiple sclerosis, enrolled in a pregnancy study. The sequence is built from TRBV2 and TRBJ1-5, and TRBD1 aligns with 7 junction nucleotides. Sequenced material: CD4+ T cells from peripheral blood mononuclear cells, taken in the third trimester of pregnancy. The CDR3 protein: CASSQTGGNQPQHF. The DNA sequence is TGTGCCAGCAGTCAAACAGGGGGCAATCAGCCCCAGCATTTT.